This T cell receptor beta chain was found in a study of blood T cell repertoires in COVID-19. About the research overall: In each case, the material was cDNA or gDNA derived from T cells, B-cell-depleted T cells, or PBMCs.

Germline CDR1 is LGHDT and CDR2 is YNNKEL (reference sequence). V dropped 0 bases and J dropped 5; count of bases not matched to a gene: 2. CDR3 length: 14 amino acids. This clone was seen a few times. Repertoires were generated with immunoSEQ multiplex PCR, while TCRdb's copy carries only in-frame clones and drops some. The data contain under 300,000 clones, more than 75% of them seen just once; the ten biggest clones take up about 12%. Specimen: peripheral blood. This receptor was identified in a man aged 80 or over with acute or convalescent COVID-19. V gene TRBV3-1 (or the pseudogene TRBV3-2) combines with J gene TRBJ2-3, with TRBD2 identical over 7 bases. The CDR3 DNA reads as TGTGCCAGCAGCCAAGAAGGGGAGGGAGATACGCAGTATTTT. This translates into CASSQEGEGDTQYF.